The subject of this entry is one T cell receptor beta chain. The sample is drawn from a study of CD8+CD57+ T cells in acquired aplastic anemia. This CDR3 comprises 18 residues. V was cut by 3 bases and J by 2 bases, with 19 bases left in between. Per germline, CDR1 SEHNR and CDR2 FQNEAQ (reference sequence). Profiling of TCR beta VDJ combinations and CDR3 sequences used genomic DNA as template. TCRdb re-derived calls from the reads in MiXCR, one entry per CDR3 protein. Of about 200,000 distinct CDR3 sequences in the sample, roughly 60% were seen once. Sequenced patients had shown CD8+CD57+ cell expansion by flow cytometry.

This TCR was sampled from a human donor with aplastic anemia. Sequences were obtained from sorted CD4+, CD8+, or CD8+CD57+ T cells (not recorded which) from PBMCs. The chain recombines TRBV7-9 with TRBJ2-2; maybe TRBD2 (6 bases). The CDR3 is CASSFTSPGLSNTGELFF. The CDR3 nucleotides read TGTGCCAGCAGCTTTACCTCTCCGGGACTGTCCAACACCGGGGAGCTGTTTTTT.